Listed below are T cell receptor beta chains from one sample, sequenced in a study of cytomegalovirus exposure and HLA in healthy donors. The repertoire was sequenced with immunoSEQ multiplex PCR; TCRdb's copy has only in-frame clones and lacks some. The sample has around 75,000 clones. Sequenced input: PBMCs. These receptors were collected from a woman aged 60-70 years in good health and CMV-seronegative. The CDR3 runs from the conserved cysteine through the conserved F or W. D genes are given only for firm matches.

D gene	V gene	J gene	CDR3 protein
-	TRBV21-1	TRBJ2-2	CASRRGRQGGTGELFF
TRBD2	TRBV28	TRBJ2-2	CASSLTRGSGNSGELFF
-	TRBV7-9	TRBJ2-2	CASNPRVRADGELFF
-	TRBV18	TRBJ2-7	CASSPQVGGTLYEQYF
-	TRBV5-8	TRBJ2-1	CASSPPGNEQFF
-	TRBV7-2	TRBJ2-7	CASSLPQGYEQYF
TRBD2	TRBV10-3	TRBJ2-5	CAISDSSGSQETQYF
-	TRBV4-1	TRBJ2-3	CASSQEGGATDTQYF
TRBD1	TRBV19	TRBJ1-4	CASAVQGANEKLFF
-	TRBV6-1	TRBJ1-2	CASSELTPDRYPSYGYTF
-	TRBV13	TRBJ2-6	CASSLMGHSGANVLTF
TRBD2	TRBV15	TRBJ2-1	CATSRERLAGGPWSDNEQFF
-	TRBV27	TRBJ2-7	CASSLSGLNEQYF
-	TRBV6-4	TRBJ2-1	CASKEGWDNEQFF
-	TRBV6-5	TRBJ1-1	CASISPGLYTEAFF
TRBD2	TRBV14	TRBJ2-7	CASSQRSGRQYF
TRBD2	TRBV10-1	TRBJ2-7	CASSETSGNSYEQYF
-	TRBV15	TRBJ2-7	CATSPRAVTGSYEQYF
TRBD2	TRBV27	TRBJ2-3	CASSLFYGAGAFTDTQYF
-	TRBV18	TRBJ1-3	CASSRGIERLEDSGNTIYF
-	TRBV7-2	TRBJ2-3	CASSPQQGPDTQYF
-	TRBV5-4	TRBJ2-1	CASSLGVRPSGEQFF
TRBD2	TRBV18	TRBJ2-7	CASSPGLDSSYEQYF
TRBD1	TRBV19	TRBJ1-1	CASNLGQGRQVNTEAFF
-	TRBV27	TRBJ1-2	CASSQNRDGYTF
-	TRBV27	TRBJ2-4	CASRTTSHSIQYF
TRBD2	TRBV6-1	TRBJ2-7	CASSEGLAGRIEQYF
TRBD1	TRBV9	TRBJ1-3	CASSVAQGAGNTIYF
TRBD2	TRBV23-1	TRBJ2-1	CASSPSLGGPPNEQFF
-	TRBV27	-	CASSWGQGTGGYEQYF
TRBD1	TRBV11-2	-	CASSLDPGTAYEQYF
-	TRBV7-8	TRBJ2-1	CASSLGGSYNEQFF
-	TRBV6-1	TRBJ1-6	CASSEASLRPLHF
-	TRBV10-3	TRBJ2-1	CAISDSWGGNEQFF
TRBD1	TRBV29-1	TRBJ1-2	CSVGTGGDGYGYTF
TRBD1	TRBV7-9	TRBJ2-2	CASSTGTDTGELFF
-	TRBV5-1	TRBJ2-3	CASPGDTDTQYF
TRBD2	TRBV27	TRBJ2-7	CASSLRKRESPYEQYF
TRBD2	TRBV14	TRBJ2-1	CASSIQRLAGWGDEQFF
-	TRBV7-2	TRBJ2-7	CASSRPRGFYEQYF
TRBD1	TRBV10-3	TRBJ2-1	CAISDPTGAVDEQFF
TRBD1	TRBV7-2	TRBJ1-2	CASSSGQALRGYTF
TRBD1	TRBV5-6	TRBJ2-2	CASSGSGTGTNTGELFF
TRBD1	TRBV19	TRBJ1-1	CASSIGGLGTGAFF
TRBD2	TRBV6-6	TRBJ2-5	CASSYGTSQETQYF
-	TRBV10-3	TRBJ1-1	CAISESAYTEAFF
TRBD1	TRBV29-1	TRBJ2-7	CSVRGQGSSYEQYF